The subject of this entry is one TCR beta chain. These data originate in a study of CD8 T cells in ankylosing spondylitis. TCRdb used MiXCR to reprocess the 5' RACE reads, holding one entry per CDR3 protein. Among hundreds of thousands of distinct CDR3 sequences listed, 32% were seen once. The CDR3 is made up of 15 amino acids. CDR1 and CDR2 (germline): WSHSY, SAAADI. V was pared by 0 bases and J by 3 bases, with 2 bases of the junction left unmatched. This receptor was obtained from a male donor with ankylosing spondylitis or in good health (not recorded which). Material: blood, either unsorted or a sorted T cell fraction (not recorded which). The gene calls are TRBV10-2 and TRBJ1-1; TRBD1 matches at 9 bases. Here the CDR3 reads CASSESGTGYTEAFF. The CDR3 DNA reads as TGCGCCAGCAGTGAGTCGGGGACAGGGTACACTGAAGCTTTCTTT.